The 30 T cell receptor beta chains presented below share a single source sample, sequenced in a study of cytomegalovirus exposure and HLA in healthy donors. PCR was performed using 60 Vbeta and 13 Jbeta primers. Here immunoSEQ multiplex PCR was the method, and the copy in TCRdb shows in-frame clones only, minus some. The sample consists of some 180,000 clones, roughly 12% of them appearing once. The specimen was PBMCs. The receptor set was obtained from a man aged 45-60 years in good health and CMV-seropositive.

The chain uses TRBV10-3 and TRBJ2-3; 7 positions match TRBD2. V shed 7 bases, J shed 1 base, and the junction held 5 bases outside the gene matches. CDR1 and CDR2 from the germline V gene are ENHRY and SYGVKD. The CDR3 has 14 residues. The CDR3 region is CAITDSGGTDTQYF. In DNA, the CDR3 is TGTGCCATCACCGACAGCGGGGGCACAGATACGCAGTATTTT.

The rearrangement uses TRBV7-6 and TRBJ2-3; 7 bases match TRBD2. Looked up from germline, CDR1 is SGHVS and CDR2 is FNYEAQ. This CDR3 spans 17 amino acids. Trimming at V came to 1 base and at J to 1 base, leaving 8 bases not matched to a gene. CDR3 in amino acids: CASSLDRREAGTDTQYF. The CDR3 DNA is TGTGCCAGCAGCTTAGACCGCCGGGAGGCAGGCACAGATACGCAGTATTTT.

A few counts support this clone. The V call is TRBV7-2, the J call TRBJ1-1; tentatively, D is TRBD1 (6 bases). CDR3 size: 14 residues. CDR1 and CDR2 (germline): SGHTA, FQGNSA. V was shortened by 7 bases and J by 9 bases, with 21 bases between the two germline ends. The CDR3 DNA reads TGTGCCAGCATCCGATCCACGGGGGGCTTTCAAGCTTTCTTT. Protein product: CASIRSTGGFQAFF.

This clone turned up a few times. The rearrangement joins TRBV6-1 to TRBJ2-3; 8 bases line up with TRBD2. Germline V gives CDR1 MNHNS, CDR2 SASEGT. The CDR3 is 16 amino acids. V lost 4 bases, J lost 4 bases, and 10 bases stayed unmatched. The CDR3 reads CASSVGVAGLSDTQYF. CDR3 DNA sequence: TGTGCCAGCAGTGTTGGGGTAGCGGGGTTGTCAGATACGCAGTATTTT.

This clone has more than one count but fewer than ten. The V and J genes are TRBV13 and TRBJ1-5; tentative D call: TRBD1 (6 bases). Germline V gene data show CDR1 as PRHDT and CDR2 as FYEKMQ (reference sequence). The CDR3 sequence is 14 residues long. The V and J ends lost 6 bases and 1 base respectively, with 10 bases between them. Written as DNA, the CDR3 is TGTGCCAGCAGTACTCAGGGGAGCAATCAGCCCCAGCATTTT. Translating gives CASSTQGSNQPQHF. The variable domain in full, with the rest retrieved from reference TRBV13 and TRBJ1-5, is AAGVIQSPRHLIKEKRETATLKCYPIPRHDTVYWYQQGPGQDPQFLISFYEKMQSDKGSIPDRFSAQQFSDYHSELNMSSLELGDSALYFCASSTQGSNQPQHFGDGTRLSIL.

This clone was detected only a few times. The chain uses TRBV13 and TRBJ1-1; D call uncertain. The CDR3 spans 13 residues. Germline V gene sequence: CDR1 PRHDT, CDR2 FYEKMQ (reference sequence). The V end lost 1 base, the J end lost 6 bases, and 9 bases lay between the germline ends. Here the CDR3 reads CASSLALGAEAFF. The CDR3 DNA reads as TGTGCCAGCAGCTTAGCCCTAGGAGCTGAAGCTTTCTTT.

This clone has only a few counts. This chain joins TRBV11-3 and TRBJ2-5; D is unclear. V was shortened by 2 bases and J by 9 bases, with 7 bases between the two germline ends. The germline gives CDR1 SGHNT, CDR2 YENEEA. The length of the CDR3 is 11 residues. Here the CDR3 DNA reads TGTGCCAGCAGCTTAAGAGAAGCCCAGTACTTC. It specifies CASSLREAQYF.

In its sample, this clone was seen a few times. V gene TRBV29-1 combines with J gene TRBJ1-1, with TRBD1 as a possible D gene (6 bases). The CDR3 covers 12 residues. Trimming pared 6 bases from V and 3 bases from J, leaving 11 bases between. The germline gives CDR1 SQVTM, CDR2 ANQGSEA. The CDR3 DNA is TGCAGCGTCCACCCAGGGGACACTGAAGCTTTCTTT. It is translated as CSVHPGDTEAFF.

This clone was picked up a small number of times. The chain has TRBV7-2 and TRBJ1-4; perhaps TRBD1 as D (6 bases). CDR1 and CDR2 from the germline V gene are SGHTA and FQGNSA. V was trimmed by 5 bases and J by 13 bases, leaving 23 bases between them. The CDR3 has 15 amino acids. In DNA, the CDR3 is TGTGCCAGCAGCCCCCGGCGTGGGGGCGGCATCCCACTGTTTTTT. It codes for CASSPRRGGGIPLFF.

This clone has more than one count but fewer than ten. The chain uses TRBV6-5 and TRBJ2-3; the D gene is possibly TRBD1 (7 bases). This CDR3 spans 12 amino acids. V shed 8 bases and J shed 4 bases, with 10 bases lying between them. In germline, CDR1 is MNHEY, CDR2 SVGAGI. In DNA form, the CDR3 reads TGTGCCAGCGGGGGGACAGCAGATACGCAGTATTTT. Translated: CASGGTADTQYF.

V usage is TRBV5-1 and J usage is TRBJ1-2; 7 bases agree with TRBD1. CDR1 is SGHRS and CDR2 is YFSETQ in the germline V gene. The ends lost 5 bases at V and 0 bases at J; junction bases unmatched: 7. This CDR3 is 15 amino acids long. The CDR3 region is CASRTGAPTNYGYTF. The DNA of the CDR3 is TGCGCCAGCAGAACAGGGGCCCCAACTAACTATGGCTACACCTTC.

This clone appeared a few times. The genes are TRBV6-6 and TRBJ2-3; weak D call: TRBD2 (5 bases). The V and J ends lost 5 bases and 6 bases respectively, with 9 bases between them. CDR1 MNHNY and CDR2 SVGAGI come from the germline V gene (reference sequence). The CDR3 sequence is 12 residues long. CDR3 sequence (DNA): TGTGCCAGCAGTCCATTAGCGGATACGCAGTATTTT. Protein sequence: CASSPLADTQYF.

CDR3 amino acids: CASSDRAGGNTEAFF. DNA for the CDR3: TGTGCCAGTAGCGACAGGGCGGGCGGGAACACTGAAGCTTTCTTT. V gene TRBV19 combines with J gene TRBJ1-1; TRBD1 matches at 7 bases. This CDR3 has 15 amino acids. Germline trimming cut 6 bases from V and 1 base from J; bases unmatched to any gene: 8. Germline V gives CDR1 LNHDA, CDR2 SQIVND (reference sequence).

This clone appeared a few times. The V gene is TRBV7-6, the J gene TRBJ1-4; D perhaps matches TRBD1 (6 bases). V dropped 4 bases and J dropped 3 bases, with 15 bases sitting between them. The CDR3 covers 16 residues. CDR1 is SGHVS and CDR2 is FNYEAQ in the germline V gene. The DNA of the CDR3 is TGTGCCAGCAGCTCCCGAGGACAGACAGCTAATGAAAAACTGTTTTTT. This sequence encodes CASSSRGQTANEKLFF.

The rearrangement joins TRBV19 to TRBJ1-2, with a weak D call TRBD1 (6 bases). The CDR3 contains 17 residues. CDR1 and CDR2 (germline): LNHDA, SQIVND (reference sequence). V shed 5 bases and J shed 0 bases, with 19 bases lying between them. The CDR3 region is CASSPRTTGRANYGYTF. The CDR3 nucleotides read TGTGCCAGTAGTCCCCGAACGACAGGTAGAGCTAACTATGGCTACACCTTC.

CDR3 in amino acids: CASSQDPLAGDTGELFF. The CDR3 DNA follows: TGTGCCAGCAGCCAAGATCCCCTAGCGGGGGACACCGGGGAGCTGTTTTTT. This chain uses TRBV4-2 with TRBJ2-2; 10 nucleotides agree with TRBD2. The CDR3 has 17 residues. The V gene end was trimmed by 0 bases and the J gene end by 3 bases; junction bases not matched to a gene: 4. The germline CDR1 and CDR2 sequences are LGHNA and YNFKEQ.

The V call is TRBV10-3, the J call TRBJ2-5; D unclear. Trimming stripped 4 bases from V and 2 bases from J, with 8 bases between. CDR1 and CDR2 (germline): ENHRY, SYGVKD. The CDR3 is 13 residues long. The CDR3 spells CAISGGTQETQYF. In DNA, the CDR3 is TGTGCCATCAGTGGAGGAACGCAAGAGACCCAGTACTTC.

This sequence joins TRBV5-6 and TRBJ2-2; TRBD2 matches at 10 bases. The V gene end was trimmed by 1 base and the J gene end by 7 bases; junction bases not matched to a gene: 1. The V gene's germline CDR1 is SGHDT and CDR2 YYEEEE. There are 14 residues in the CDR3. The DNA of the CDR3 is TGTGCCAGCAGCTTGCCTAGCGGGAGCGGGGAGCTGTTTTTT. Translating gives CASSLPSGSGELFF.

This clone was found a few times. This chain links TRBV19 with TRBJ1-6, with TRBD1 as a possible D gene (6 bases). Trimming removed 2 bases at V and 0 bases at J, with 11 bases between. The CDR3 spans 17 residues. Germline lookup yields CDR1 LNHDA and CDR2 SQIVND (reference sequence). CDR3 sequence: CASSIRQGSSYNSPLHF. As DNA, the CDR3 is TGTGCCAGTAGTATACGGCAGGGGAGCTCCTATAATTCACCCCTCCACTTT.

This chain connects TRBV4-3 to TRBJ2-2, with D possibly TRBD1 on 5 matching bases. Germline V CDR1 and CDR2: LGHNA, YSLEER. V shed 0 bases and J shed 1 base, with 6 bases lying between them. The CDR3 covers 15 residues. Here the CDR3 DNA reads TGCGCCAGCAGCCAAGAGGGGCTGAACACCGGGGAGCTGTTTTTT. Amino acids: CASSQEGLNTGELFF.

This clone was detected a few times. CDR3 DNA sequence: TGTGCCAGCAGCGTATCAGGGACTGACCTGAACACCGGGGAGCTGTTTTTT. Its translation is CASSVSGTDLNTGELFF. The chain links TRBV28 to TRBJ2-2; perhaps TRBD2 as D (6 bases). The CDR3 covers 17 residues. The ends were cut back, 6 bases at V and 1 base at J, with 18 bases in the middle. Germline V gene sequence: CDR1 MDHEN, CDR2 SYDVKM. Full variable domain (remainder filled in from reference TRBV28 and TRBJ2-2): DVKVTQSSRYLVKRTGEKVFLECVQDMDHENMFWYRQDPGLGLRLIYFSYDVKMKEKGDIPEGYSVSREKKERFSLILESASTNQTSMYLCASSVSGTDLNTGELFFGEGSRLTVL.

This clone has more than one count but fewer than ten. The rearrangement joins TRBV15 to TRBJ1-3, with 9 positions matching TRBD1. There are 15 residues in the CDR3. Germline CDR1 LNHNV, CDR2 YYDKDF (reference sequence). V was clipped by 6 bases and J by 4 bases; unmatched bases: 7. CDR3: CATRGPGQGGNTIYF. In DNA, the CDR3 is TGTGCCACCAGGGGACCGGGACAGGGAGGAAACACCATATATTTT.

This clone was found a few times. This rearrangement joins TRBV5-1 to TRBJ2-1; TRBD2 aligns across 9 bases. The CDR3 is 16 residues long. Per the germline V gene, CDR1 is SGHRS and CDR2 is YFSETQ. V lost 6 bases, J lost 2 bases, and 9 bases stayed unmatched. DNA for the CDR3: TGCGCCAGCACCCTACTAGCGGGTACGACCTACAATGAGCAGTTCTTC. Residues: CASTLLAGTTYNEQFF.

The rearrangement links TRBV5-1 to TRBJ2-1, with 9 positions matching TRBD1. The CDR3 is made up of 14 amino acids. Germline CDR1 is SGHRS and CDR2 is YFSETQ. V gave up 2 bases and J gave up 8 bases; unmatched junction bases: 5. The CDR3 bases are TGCGCCAGCAGCTTCGGGACAGGGCTTGATGAGCAGTTCTTC. This translates into CASSFGTGLDEQFF. Full variable domain (remainder filled in from reference TRBV5-1 and TRBJ2-1): KAGVTQTPRYLIKTRGQQVTLSCSPISGHRSVSWYQQTPGQGLQFLFEYFSETQRNKGNFPGRFSGRQFSNSRSEMNVSTLELGDSALYLCASSFGTGLDEQFFGPGTRLTVL.

The rearrangement links TRBV5-1 to TRBJ1-1; D unclear. The CDR3 is 15 residues long. V gave up 4 bases and J gave up 0 bases, with 13 bases separating them. Germline assignment: CDR1 SGHRS and CDR2 YFSETQ. The CDR3 loop reads CASSPRSELNTEAFF. As DNA, the CDR3 is TGCGCCAGCAGCCCGAGGTCGGAACTGAACACTGAAGCTTTCTTT.

This clone was seen a few times. The chain has TRBV2 and TRBJ1-5; D is perhaps TRBD1 (5 bases). Germline-derived CDR1 and CDR2 are SNHLY and FYNNEI. The germline V and J ends were trimmed by 7 bases and 2 bases, with 12 bases remaining between them. This CDR3 has 14 residues. The CDR3 DNA is TGTGCCAGCATTGGAGCCAGGGGCAATCAGCCCCAGCATTTT. It codes for CASIGARGNQPQHF.

This clone was picked up a small number of times. The genes are TRBV1 and TRBJ2-5; TRBD2, as called in the table, went unchecked against the DNA. TRBV1 is described as a pseudogene. This CDR3 contains 15 residues. Here the CDR3 reads CTSSQDGAGGETQYF. Written as DNA, the CDR3 is TGCACCAGCAGCCAAGATGGAGCGGGGGGGGAGACCCAGTACTTC.

About this clone: In the same sample, other DNA sequences code for this CDR3. The chain employs TRBV9 and TRBJ1-2, with a weak D call TRBD1 (5 bases). V was shortened by 3 bases and J by 4 bases, with 16 bases between the two germline ends. CDR1 is SGDLS and CDR2 is YYNGEE in the germline V gene. The length of the CDR3 is 15 residues. DNA for the CDR3: TGTGCCAGCAGCGCGGGGGGGGAAAGGGCCTATGGCTACACCTTC. This gives the protein CASSAGGERAYGYTF.

In this sample, this clone turned up a few times. V and J are TRBV15 and TRBJ1-5, with D possibly matching TRBD1 (5 bases). There are 15 residues in the CDR3. Germline V CDR1 and CDR2: LNHNV, YYDKDF (reference sequence). V was trimmed by 5 bases and J by 4 bases, leaving 15 bases between them. The CDR3 nucleotides read TGTGCCACCAGCCCCCCGGGGGTAGGGAATCAGCCCCAGCATTTT. Translated, it gives CATSPPGVGNQPQHF.

The chain joins TRBV30 to TRBJ1-2; 7 bases are a match to TRBD1. Germline V CDR1 and CDR2: GTSNPN, SVGIG (reference sequence). V lost 5 bases, J lost 2 bases, and 8 bases stayed unmatched. The CDR3 contains 14 residues. The CDR3 DNA reads TGTGCCTGGCGCCACAGGGGTGCGAACTATGGCTACACCTTC. This gives the protein CAWRHRGANYGYTF.